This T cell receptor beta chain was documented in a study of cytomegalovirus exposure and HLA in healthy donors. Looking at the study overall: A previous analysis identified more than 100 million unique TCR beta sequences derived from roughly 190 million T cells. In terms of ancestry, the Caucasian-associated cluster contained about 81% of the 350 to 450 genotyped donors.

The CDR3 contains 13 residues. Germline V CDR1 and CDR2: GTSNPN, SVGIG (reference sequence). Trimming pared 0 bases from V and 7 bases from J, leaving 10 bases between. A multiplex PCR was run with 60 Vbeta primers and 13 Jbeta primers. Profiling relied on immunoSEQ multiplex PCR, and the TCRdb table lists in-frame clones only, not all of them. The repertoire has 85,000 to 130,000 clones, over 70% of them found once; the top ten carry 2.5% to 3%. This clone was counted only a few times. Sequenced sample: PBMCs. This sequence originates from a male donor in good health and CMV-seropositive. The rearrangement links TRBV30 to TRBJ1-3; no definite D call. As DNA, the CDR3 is TGTGCCTGGAGTGTAAGCCGCGTGAACACCATATATTTT. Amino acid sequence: CAWSVSRVNTIYF.